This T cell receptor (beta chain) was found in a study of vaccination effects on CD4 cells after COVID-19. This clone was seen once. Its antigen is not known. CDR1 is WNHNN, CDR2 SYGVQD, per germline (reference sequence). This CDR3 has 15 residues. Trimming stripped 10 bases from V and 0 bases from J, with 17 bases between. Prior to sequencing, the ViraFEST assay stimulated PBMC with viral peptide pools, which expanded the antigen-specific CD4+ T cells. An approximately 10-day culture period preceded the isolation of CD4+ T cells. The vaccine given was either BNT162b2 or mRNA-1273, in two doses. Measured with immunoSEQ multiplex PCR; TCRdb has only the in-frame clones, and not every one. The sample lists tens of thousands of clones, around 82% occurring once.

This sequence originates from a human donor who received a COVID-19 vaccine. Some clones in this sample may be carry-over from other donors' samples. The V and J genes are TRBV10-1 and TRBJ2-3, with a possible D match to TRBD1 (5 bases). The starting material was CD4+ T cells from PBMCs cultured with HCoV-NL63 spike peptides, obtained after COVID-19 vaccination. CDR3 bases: TGCGCCACCTCCCGGAGAAGGGGCAGCACAGATACGCAGTATTTT. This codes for CATSRRRGSTDTQYF.